One sample yielded the 21 T cell receptor beta chains listed below, sequenced in a study of graft-versus-host responses after intestinal transplantation. These TCRs' antigens remain unknown. Assay used: immunoSEQ multiplex PCR; TCRdb lists only in-frame clones, some missing. The sample holds some 120,000 clones, approximately 94% seen once. The sequenced sample was unstimulated CD4+ T cells sorted from spleen or lymph node cells, obtained before transplant. All receptors come from a human donor who was the organ donor for an intestinal transplant.

The chain joins TRBV28 to TRBJ1-5, with 7 nucleotides matching TRBD1. The germline CDR1 and CDR2 sequences are MDHEN and SYDVKM. The CDR3 totals 16 residues. V lost 5 bases, J lost 5 bases, and 12 bases stayed unmatched. The CDR3 spells CASSPRQGGGDQPQHF. The CDR3 DNA is TGTGCCAGCAGTCCGAGACAGGGAGGTGGAGATCAGCCCCAGCATTTT.

As for this clone: This sample also contains other DNA sequences that code for the same CDR3. V is TRBV28 and J is TRBJ1-5; no reliable D call. Trimming removed 3 bases from V and 2 bases from J, with 2 bases in between. This CDR3 comprises 12 residues. Per germline, CDR1 MDHEN and CDR2 SYDVKM. The chain's CDR3 is CASSLGNQPQHF. The CDR3, as DNA: TGTGCCAGCAGTTTGGGCAATCAGCCCCAGCATTTT.

The genes are TRBV10-3 and TRBJ2-1; D might be TRBD2 (6 bases). The CDR3 contains 17 residues. Germline V CDR1 and CDR2: ENHRY, SYGVKD. The V and J ends lost 2 bases and 3 bases respectively, with 17 bases between them. The CDR3 spells CAISEGLLRGFYNEQFF. The CDR3 nucleotides read TGTGCCATCAGTGAGGGTCTCTTGCGGGGCTTCTACAATGAGCAGTTCTTC.

The V gene is TRBV12-5, the J gene TRBJ2-1; D might be TRBD1 (6 bases). Germline-derived CDR1 and CDR2 are LGHNT and FRNRAP. This CDR3 region has 16 residues. V lost 3 bases to trimming and J lost 5 bases, with 17 bases between them. CDR3 nucleotide sequence: TGTGCTAGTGGTTTCCGCTCAGGGGCGGCCCACAATGAGCAGTTCTTC. It specifies CASGFRSGAAHNEQFF.

The V and J genes are TRBV4-1 and TRBJ1-4; D gene unclear. Germline assignment: CDR1 MGHRA and CDR2 YSYEKL. This CDR3 has 17 amino acids. Trimming shortened V by 3 bases and J by 3 bases, and 17 bases separated the two germline ends. The CDR3 reads CASSQRAGSIANEKLFF. The DNA of the CDR3 is TGCGCCAGCAGCCAGAGGGCGGGTTCCATTGCTAATGAAAAACTGTTTTTT.

The J gene is TRBJ2-3, the V gene TRBV2; D not resolved. This CDR3 region has 12 residues. Trimming left V 5 bases short and J 4 bases short, with 7 bases between. Germline CDR1 is SNHLY and CDR2 is FYNNEI. Here the CDR3 reads CASSPGSDTQYF. CDR3 nucleotide sequence: TGTGCCAGCAGTCCTGGGTCAGATACGCAGTATTTT.

This chain connects TRBV5-1 to TRBJ2-1, with D perhaps TRBD2 (5 bases). The CDR3 runs 15 residues. CDR1 is SGHRS and CDR2 is YFSETQ in the germline V gene. Trimming removed 6 bases from V and 7 bases from J, with 20 bases in between. CDR3 in DNA: TGCGCCAGCAACTTAGCCGGAGGTGATCGGAATGAGCAGTTCTTC. Its translation: CASNLAGGDRNEQFF.

The CDR3 DNA reads TGTGCCAGCAGCCTTAGAACAGGGTTAACAGATACGCAGTATTTT. Amino acid sequence: CASSLRTGLTDTQYF. The chain employs TRBV7-9 and TRBJ2-3; the D gene is possibly TRBD1 (6 bases). V lost 5 bases, J lost 3 bases, and 15 bases lay in between. This CDR3 contains 15 residues. Germline CDR1 is SEHNR and CDR2 is FQNEAQ (reference sequence).

The rearrangement joins TRBV30 to TRBJ2-3, with D hard to call. This CDR3 has 13 residues. CDR1 GTSNPN and CDR2 SVGIG come from the germline V gene (reference sequence). V dropped 5 bases and J dropped 0 bases, with 9 bases sitting between them. The CDR3 sequence: CAWGQHSTDTQYF. The DNA of the CDR3 is TGTGCCTGGGGCCAACATAGCACAGATACGCAGTATTTT.

The chain couples TRBV28 to TRBJ2-1; TRBD2 agrees at 8 bases. The germline CDR1 and CDR2 sequences are MDHEN and SYDVKM. This CDR3 spans 14 amino acids. V was pared by 6 bases and J by 7 bases, with 8 bases of the junction left unmatched. The CDR3 spells CASSPTGTRNEQFF. The CDR3, as DNA: TGTGCCAGCAGCCCTACCGGGACTAGAAATGAGCAGTTCTTC. Full variable domain (rest looked up from reference TRBV28 and TRBJ2-1): DVKVTQSSRYLVKRTGEKVFLECVQDMDHENMFWYRQDPGLGLRLIYFSYDVKMKEKGDIPEGYSVSREKKERFSLILESASTNQTSMYLCASSPTGTRNEQFFGPGTRLTVL.

The V and J genes are TRBV9 and TRBJ2-7, with 7 bases lining up with TRBD2. CDR1 and CDR2 from the germline V gene are SGDLS and YYNGEE. The CDR3 is 19 amino acids. Germline trimming cut 4 bases from V and 2 bases from J; bases unmatched to any gene: 21. CDR3 in amino acids: CASSNYPPGLAASTYEQYF. CDR3 nucleotides: TGTGCCAGCAGCAACTATCCTCCCGGGCTAGCGGCATCGACCTACGAGCAGTACTTC. The whole variable domain, filled in from reference TRBV9 and TRBJ2-7, reads DSGVTQTPKHLITATGQRVTLRCSPRSGDLSVYWYQQSLDQGLQFLIQYYNGEERAKGNILERFSAQQFPDLHSELNLSSLELGDSALYFCASSNYPPGLAASTYEQYFGPGTRLTVT.

This chain connects TRBV7-2 to TRBJ2-2, with TRBD1 matching 10 bases. V lost 1 base and J lost 5; bases outside the gene matches: 4. There are 16 residues in the CDR3. Germline V lookup: CDR1 SGHTA, CDR2 FQGNSA. The DNA for the CDR3 is TGTGCCAGCAGCTTAGGACAGGGGGCGGGGACCGGGGAGCTGTTTTTT. It encodes CASSLGQGAGTGELFF.

The gene calls are TRBV2 and TRBJ2-2; 15 nucleotides match TRBD2. CDR3 length: 17 amino acids. J was trimmed by 7 bases and V by 6 bases; bases with no gene match: 9. Germline CDR1 reads SNHLY; CDR2 reads FYNNEI. The CDR3 region is CASRRTSGRGNFGELFF. Here the CDR3 DNA reads TGTGCCAGCAGGAGGACTAGCGGGAGGGGTAATTTCGGGGAGCTGTTTTTT.

The rearrangement joins TRBV28 to TRBJ2-7; 7 positions match TRBD2. After removal of 3 bases from V and 5 bases from J, the junction contained 1 base not matched to a gene. This CDR3 region has 12 residues. The germline CDR1 and CDR2 sequences are MDHEN and SYDVKM. The CDR3 nucleotides read TGTGCCAGCAGTTTGGCGGGGGACGAGCAGTACTTC. Residues: CASSLAGDEQYF.

The CDR3 DNA is TGTGCCAGCAGCTTTAGCGGGAGCACAGATACGCAGTATTTT. It specifies CASSFSGSTDTQYF. This chain joins TRBV7-2 and TRBJ2-3, with TRBD2 matching 7 bases. CDR1 is SGHTA and CDR2 is FQGNSA in the germline V gene. The junction had 0 bases not matched to a gene; V was cut back by 3 bases and J by 0 bases. The CDR3 sequence is 14 residues long.

The chain joins TRBV7-9 to TRBJ2-1; 8 nucleotides match TRBD1. V was pared by 5 bases and J by 9 bases, with 6 bases of the junction left unmatched. The CDR3 runs to 13 residues. The germline gives CDR1 SEHNR, CDR2 FQNEAQ (reference sequence). This chain's CDR3 is CASSKTGGSEQFF. The CDR3 DNA sequence: TGTGCCAGCAGCAAAACAGGGGGGAGTGAGCAGTTCTTC. The whole variable domain, remainder taken from reference TRBV7-9 and TRBJ2-1, is DTGVSQNPRHKITKRGQNVTFRCDPISEHNRLYWYRQTLGQGPEFLTYFQNEAQLEKSRLLSDRFSAERPKGSFSTLEIQRTEQGDSAMYLCASSKTGGSEQFFGPGTRLTVL.

The rearrangement links TRBV7-2 to TRBJ1-5; D remains unclear. Germline V gene lookup returns CDR1 SGHTA and CDR2 FQGNSA. Trimming left V 0 bases short and J 7 bases short, with 13 bases between. This CDR3 spans 15 amino acids. CDR3 residues: CASSLAFASGQPQHF. As DNA, the CDR3 is TGTGCCAGCAGCTTAGCGTTCGCGTCGGGGCAGCCCCAGCATTTT.

This clone was found once. The chain carries TRBV4-2 and TRBJ2-1; 8 nucleotides align to TRBD2. The CDR3 totals 17 residues. Losses at the gene ends were 4 bases for V and 0 bases for J; bases not matched to a gene: 8. CDR1 and CDR2 (germline): LGHNA, YNFKEQ. CDR3 sequence (DNA): TGTGCCAGCAGCCCAACCGGGACTAGGAGCTCCTACAATGAGCAGTTCTTC. Encoded protein: CASSPTGTRSSYNEQFF.

The chain links TRBV7-2 to TRBJ1-3; D not resolved. The V end was cut by 4 bases, the J end by 0 bases, with 13 bases between. This CDR3 is built from 16 residues. Germline-derived CDR1 and CDR2 are SGHTA and FQGNSA. The CDR3 region has the DNA TGTGCCAGCAGCTGGAAGACCGCCCTCTCTGGAAACACCATATATTTT. Translated, it gives CASSWKTALSGNTIYF.

The V gene is TRBV19, the J gene TRBJ1-1; D unclear. From germline, CDR1 is LNHDA and CDR2 SQIVND (reference sequence). The CDR3 loop spans 16 amino acids. Deletions cut 5 bases from V and 0 bases from J, with 16 bases between. As DNA, the CDR3 is TGTGCCAGTAGTTCGGTAGGCAGCAAAATGAACACTGAAGCTTTCTTT. Amino acid sequence: CASSSVGSKMNTEAFF.

The rearrangement uses TRBV21-1 and TRBJ2-6; the table assigns TRBD1, which was not confirmed against the DNA. TRBV21-1 is deemed a pseudogene. This CDR3 region has 16 residues. Written as DNA, the CDR3 is TGTGCCAGCAGCAAACCGGACAGCTCTGGGGCCAACGTCCTGACTTTC. It encodes CASSKPDSSGANVLTF.